These 10 T cell receptor beta chains were sequenced from one sample in a study of blood T cell repertoires in COVID-19. Sequencing was performed with immunoSEQ multiplex PCR; in TCRdb, only in-frame clones are kept and a portion is missing. The profile covers some 150,000 clones, with roughly 84% appearing a single time and around a tenth taken by the ten largest. The source material was peripheral blood. The receptors shown here come from a woman aged 45-65 years with acute or convalescent COVID-19.

The rearrangement uses TRBV18 and TRBJ2-5, with TRBD1 matching over 8 bases. CDR1 and CDR2 from the germline V gene are KGHSH and LQKENI. Losses at the gene ends were 6 bases for V and 4 bases for J; bases not matched to a gene: 7. CDR3 length: 14 residues. The CDR3 DNA reads TGTGCCAGCTCGGCCTATACAGGGGGAGAGACCCAGTACTTC. Translation gives CASSAYTGGETQYF.

V is TRBV7-2 and J is TRBJ2-1; TRBD1 matches at 7 bases. Germline values: CDR1 SGHTA, CDR2 FQGNSA. The CDR3 sequence is 14 residues long. V gave up 8 bases and J gave up 6 bases; unmatched junction bases: 10. The CDR3 is CASGVGGSLNEQFF. The CDR3 DNA sequence: TGTGCCAGCGGGGTAGGGGGCTCGCTCAATGAGCAGTTCTTC.

The chain recombines TRBV10-3 with TRBJ2-5, with 8 bases matching TRBD1. The CDR3 has 14 residues. Losses at the gene ends were 3 bases for V and 4 bases for J; bases not matched to a gene: 4. Per the germline V gene, CDR1 is ENHRY and CDR2 is SYGVKD. The DNA of the CDR3 is TGTGCCATCAGTGAATGGACAGGGACAGAGACCCAGTACTTC. Its translation is CAISEWTGTETQYF.

The genes are TRBV6-6 and TRBJ1-6; tentatively, D is TRBD1 (6 bases). Germline V lookup: CDR1 MNHNY, CDR2 SVGAGI (reference sequence). The V and J ends lost 8 bases and 9 bases respectively, with 11 bases between them. This CDR3 has 12 amino acids. Written as DNA, the CDR3 is TGTGCCAGCGCAGGGGTGGGTTCACCCCTCCACTTT. It encodes CASAGVGSPLHF.

The V gene is TRBV10-1, the J gene TRBJ1-1; no definite D call. The V end lost 6 bases, the J end lost 4 bases, and 12 bases lay between the germline ends. CDR3 length: 13 amino acids. Looked up from germline, CDR1 is WNHNN and CDR2 is SYGVQD (reference sequence). Here the CDR3 DNA reads TGCGCCAGCAGGTTGCCGGGGAGCACTGAAGCTTTCTTT. Residues: CASRLPGSTEAFF.

The CDR3 region has the DNA TGTGCCAGTAGTATAGGTAGGAGCACTGAAGCTTTCTTT. Translation gives CASSIGRSTEAFF. This chain uses TRBV19 with TRBJ1-1; no definite D call. CDR3 size: 13 residues. Germline V gene data show CDR1 as LNHDA and CDR2 as SQIVND (reference sequence). V lost 1 base and J 4 bases, leaving 7 bases between the germline ends.

V is TRBV7-2 and J is TRBJ1-5; the D gene is possibly TRBD1 (5 bases). CDR1 is SGHTA and CDR2 is FQGNSA in the germline V gene. The CDR3 is 15 amino acids. The V end lost 1 base, the J end lost 3 bases, and 10 bases lay between the germline ends. The CDR3 spells CASSLEGIPNQPQHF. The CDR3 bases are TGTGCCAGCAGCTTAGAGGGGATCCCCAATCAGCCCCAGCATTTT.

The chain uses TRBV6-5 and TRBJ1-4, with D unclear. The germline V gene encodes CDR1 MNHEY and CDR2 SVGAGI. Trimming removed 5 bases at V and 8 bases at J, with 12 bases between. The CDR3 sequence is 13 residues long. The CDR3 nucleotides are TGTGCCAGCAGTCCAGGCCCGAAGGAAAAACTGTTTTTT. It yields the protein CASSPGPKEKLFF.

V is TRBV4-3 and J is TRBJ2-7, with a weak D call TRBD2 (6 bases). Germline CDR1 LGHNA, CDR2 YSLEER. Trimming stripped 0 bases from V and 7 bases from J, with 19 bases between. The CDR3 loop spans 16 amino acids. In DNA form, the CDR3 reads TGCGCCAGCAGCCAAGACCCCACTCAAAATGCGGGAGAGCAGTACTTC. This translates into CASSQDPTQNAGEQYF.

The chain couples TRBV9 to TRBJ2-1, with D perhaps matching TRBD2 (6 bases). Trimming stripped 4 bases from V and 1 base from J, with 15 bases between. Germline CDR1 and CDR2: SGDLS and YYNGEE. The CDR3 loop spans 16 amino acids. CDR3 coding DNA: TGTGCCAGCAGCTCCCGCGGGACTCGATCCTACAATGAGCAGTTCTTC. It encodes CASSSRGTRSYNEQFF.